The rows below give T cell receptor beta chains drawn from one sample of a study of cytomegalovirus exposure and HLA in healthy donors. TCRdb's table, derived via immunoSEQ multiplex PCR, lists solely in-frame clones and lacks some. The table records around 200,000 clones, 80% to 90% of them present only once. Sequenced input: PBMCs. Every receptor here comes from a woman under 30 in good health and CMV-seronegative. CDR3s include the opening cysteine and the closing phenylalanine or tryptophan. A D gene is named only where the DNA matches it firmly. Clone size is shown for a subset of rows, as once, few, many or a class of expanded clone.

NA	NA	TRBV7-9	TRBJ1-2	TGTGCCAGCAGCTTAAGGGGCAACTATGGCTACACCTTC	CASSLRGNYGYTF
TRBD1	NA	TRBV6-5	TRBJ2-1	TGTGCCAGCAGTTACCAGGGACAGGGCCGCAATGAGCAGTTCTTC	CASSYQGQGRNEQFF
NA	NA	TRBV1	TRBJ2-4	TGCACCAGCAGCCAAGATAGGTCGGGTCAGGGGGCGGCCAAAAACATTCAGTACTTC	CTSSQDRSGQGAAKNIQYF
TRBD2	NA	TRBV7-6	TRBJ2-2	TGTGCCAGCAGCTGGACCGCCGGGACTAGCGGGGGGGCCCTAGGCGCCGGGGAGCTGTTTTTT	CASSWTAGTSGGALGAGELFF
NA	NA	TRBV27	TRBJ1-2	TGTGCCAGCAGGAGTTGGGAACAGGGATTTCATGGCTACACCTTC	CASRSWEQGFHGYTF
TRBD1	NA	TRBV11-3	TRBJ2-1	TGTGCCAGCAGCCGCCAGAGACAGGGGGCGTACAATGAGCAGTTCTTC	CASSRQRQGAYNEQFF
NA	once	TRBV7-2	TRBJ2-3	TGTGCCAGCAGCTCCCGACTAGACCCCTTAGGAGATACGCAGTATTTT	CASSSRLDPLGDTQYF
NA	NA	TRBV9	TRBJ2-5	TGTGCCAGCAGCGTATCCCCCAAAGAGACCCAGTACTTC	CASSVSPKETQYF
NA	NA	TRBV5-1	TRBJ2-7	TGCGCCAGCATGTCGGACATAACCTACGAGCAGTACTTC	CASMSDITYEQYF
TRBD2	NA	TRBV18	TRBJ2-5	TGTGCCAGCTCACCCTCCGCCGGGCAGGGAGGGGAGACCCAGTACTTC	CASSPSAGQGGETQYF
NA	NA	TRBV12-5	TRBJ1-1	TGTGCTAGTGGCCACCAACAGGGTTGGACTGAAGCTTTCTTT	CASGHQQGWTEAFF
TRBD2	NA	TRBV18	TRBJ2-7	TGTGCCAGCTCACCTCTAGCGGGGAATGGCGAGCAGTACTTC	CASSPLAGNGEQYF
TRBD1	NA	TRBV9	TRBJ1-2	TGTGCCAGCAGCGTAGAGGGACAGGGGGCGTCTGGCTACACCTTC	CASSVEGQGASGYTF
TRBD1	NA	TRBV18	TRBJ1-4	TGTGCCAGCTCACTACAGGGGGCGGAAAAACTGTTTTTT	CASSLQGAEKLFF
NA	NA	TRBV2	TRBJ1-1	TGTGCCAGCCAGACACCTTACACTGAAGCTTTCTTT	CASQTPYTEAFF
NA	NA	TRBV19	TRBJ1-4	TGTGCCAGCCGGTGGGGCCCTAATGAAAAACTGTTTTTT	CASRWGPNEKLFF
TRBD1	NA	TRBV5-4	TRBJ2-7	TGTGCCAGCAGCTCCGCCGGGACAGGGCCCTACGAGCAGTACTTC	CASSSAGTGPYEQYF
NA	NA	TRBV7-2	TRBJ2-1	TGTGCCAGCAGCTTTAGTCTAGCTCCTGGGGAGTTCTTC	CASSFSLAPGEFF
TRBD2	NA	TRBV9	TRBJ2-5	TGTGCCAGCAGCCCCGGGACTAGATCAGAGACCCAGTACTTC	CASSPGTRSETQYF
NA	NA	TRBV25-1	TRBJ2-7	TGTGCCAGCAGGGATTACGGGGGATACGAGCAGTACTTC	CASRDYGGYEQYF
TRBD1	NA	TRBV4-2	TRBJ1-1	TGTGCCAGCAGCCAACCAGGGGGCGGAACTGAAGCTTTCTTT	CASSQPGGGTEAFF
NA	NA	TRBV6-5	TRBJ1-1	TGTGCCAGCACCCAAAGACAGACGAACACTGAAGCTTTCTTT	CASTQRQTNTEAFF
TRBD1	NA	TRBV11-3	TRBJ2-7	TGTGCCAGCAGCTTAGACCCCACCGGGACAGGGGTTAACGGGCAGTACTTC	CASSLDPTGTGVNGQYF
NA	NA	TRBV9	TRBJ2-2	TGTGCCAGCAGACCCGGGGGTAATAGTGCCGGGGAGCTGTTTTTT	CASRPGGNSAGELFF
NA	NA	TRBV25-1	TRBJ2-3	TGTGCCAGCAGTGACCCCTTCCGTAATACGCAGTATTTT	CASSDPFRNTQYF
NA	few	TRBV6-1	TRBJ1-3	TGTGCCAGCAGACGGACTACCCGCTCTGGAAACACCATATATTTT	CASRRTTRSGNTIYF
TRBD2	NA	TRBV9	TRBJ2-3	TGTGCCAGCAGCGTCATAGCGGGCCGGGATACGCAGTATTTT	CASSVIAGRDTQYF
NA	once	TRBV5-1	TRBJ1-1	TGCGCCAGCAGCTTGGCCATGCGGACTGAAGCTTTCTTT	CASSLAMRTEAFF
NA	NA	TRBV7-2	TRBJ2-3	TGTGCCAGCAGCTCGCGACTCACAGATACGCAGTATTTT	CASSSRLTDTQYF
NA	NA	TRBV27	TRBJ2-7	TGTGCCAGCAGTTTTACGGCCCGGGGCGAGCAGTACTTC	CASSFTARGEQYF
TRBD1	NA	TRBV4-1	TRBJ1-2	TGCGCCAGCAGTCCCCGGGACAGTGCTAACTATGGCTACACCTTC	CASSPRDSANYGYTF
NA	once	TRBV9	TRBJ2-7	TGTGCCAGCAGCCGGCCCGAACGGGGGAGCTCCTACGAGCAGTACTTC	CASSRPERGSSYEQYF
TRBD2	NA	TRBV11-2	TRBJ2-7	TGTGCCAGCAGCTCTAGCGGGACGGACTACGAGCAGTACTTC	CASSSSGTDYEQYF
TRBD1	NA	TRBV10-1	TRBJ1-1	TGCGCCAGCAGTGATGCTACACCGGGACAGGGAAGTACTGAAGCTTTCTTT	CASSDATPGQGSTEAFF
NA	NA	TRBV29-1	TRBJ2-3	TGCAGCGTGGCCCCCGCGGCAGATACGCAGTATTTT	CSVAPAADTQYF
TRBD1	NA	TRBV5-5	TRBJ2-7	TGTGCCACCTCGACAGGGCCTTTTTACGAGCAGTACTTC	CATSTGPFYEQYF
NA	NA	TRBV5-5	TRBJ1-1	TGTGCCAGCAGCTTGTACACAGGGATGAACACTGAAGCTTTCTTT	CASSLYTGMNTEAFF
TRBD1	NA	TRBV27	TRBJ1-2	TGTGCCAGCAGTTACCGGGACAGGGGGACCCTTTATGGCTACACCTTC	CASSYRDRGTLYGYTF
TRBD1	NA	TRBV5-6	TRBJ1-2	TGTGCCAGCAGCTTGTCAGGGGGCGGTGATGGCTACACCTTC	CASSLSGGGDGYTF